The rows below give T cell receptor beta chains drawn from one sample of a study of OX40 agonist ivuxolimab in advanced cancers. Data came from immunoSEQ multiplex PCR; TCRdb stores just in-frame clones and leaves some out. The sample gives roughly 90,000 clones, 85% to 95% of which show up once; roughly 2.8% is in the top ten. The sequences come from CD4+ or CD8+ T cells sorted from blood, collected in a trial of the OX40 agonist ivuxolimab. These receptors all come from an adult with an advanced solid tumor such as melanoma, head and neck, liver or kidney cancer. Each CDR3 is given with its conserved first and last residue.

v_call: TRBV27
j_call: TRBJ1-1
cdr3_aa: CASTSGSTTEAFF

v_call: TRBV29-1
j_call: TRBJ2-1
cdr3_aa: CSVWTSGEWNEQFF

v_call: TRBV5-4
j_call: TRBJ2-7
cdr3_aa: CASSLGTGAAYEQYF

v_call: TRBV14
j_call: TRBJ2-1
cdr3_aa: CASSPSSPRKKNEQFF

v_call: TRBV10-1
j_call: TRBJ2-7
cdr3_aa: CASSEGRPPYEQYF

v_call: TRBV7-7
j_call: TRBJ2-5
cdr3_aa: CASSRDRGRGETQYF

v_call: TRBV4-1
j_call: TRBJ1-2
cdr3_aa: CASSQVPGTDYGYTF

v_call: TRBV7-2
j_call: TRBJ2-2
cdr3_aa: CASRHKTGVNTGELFF

v_call: TRBV11-3
j_call: TRBJ2-7
cdr3_aa: CASSFPGASEQYF

v_call: TRBV4-3
j_call: TRBJ1-4
cdr3_aa: CASSQESGNREKLFF

v_call: TRBV19
j_call: TRBJ1-1
cdr3_aa: CASSIGGGTEAFF

v_call: TRBV4-2
j_call: TRBJ2-1
cdr3_aa: CASSPALAGFNEQFF

v_call: TRBV27
j_call: TRBJ1-5
cdr3_aa: CASSLGARQPQHF

v_call: TRBV6-5
j_call: TRBJ2-5
cdr3_aa: CASSLLAGTQETQYF

v_call: TRBV27
j_call: TRBJ1-1
cdr3_aa: CASSIIITGDTEAFF